Listed below are T cell receptor beta chains from one sample, sequenced in a study of blood T cells in healthy people across ages. MiXCR, run by TCRdb on the 5' RACE reads, gives a single entry per CDR3 protein. The sample consists of 1,800,000 or so distinct CDR3 sequences, roughly two fifths of them appearing once. Sample: blood. The receptors were gathered from a human donor in good health. Each CDR3 is given with its conserved first and last residue. D genes are given only for firm matches. Only part of the rows carry a size: once, few, many, or a class if the clone is expanded.

>TRBJ2-1|TRBV11-2|TRBD2|few
TGTACCAGCAGCTTGGGACGGACTAGCGGGGGATCGAGCTCCTACAATGAGCAGTTCTTC
CTSSLGRTSGGSSSYNEQFF
>TRBJ1-2|TRBV3-1|NA|few
TGTGCCAGCAGCCATAGGAGGGTTGGCTACACCTTC
CASSHRRVGYTF
>TRBJ2-3|TRBV12-3/TRBV12-4|NA|many
TGTGCCAGCAGTTTAGGCCGATACGATACGCAGTATTTT
CASSLGRYDTQYF
>TRBJ1-2|TRBV7-2|NA|many
TGTGCCAGCAGCTTAGACCGGGGGCCAGAGCGGGGCTACACCTTC
CASSLDRGPERGYTF
>TRBJ2-3|TRBV12-3/TRBV12-4|NA|many
TGTGCCAGCAGCTCGGCTAGCACAGATACGCAGTATTTT
CASSSASTDTQYF
>TRBJ2-3|TRBV12-3/TRBV12-4|NA|NA
TGTGCCAGCAGTTTTTTCCGGGGGCGGGCAGATACGCAGTATTTT
CASSFFRGRADTQYF
>TRBJ1-2|TRBV6-4|NA|NA
TGTGCCAGCAGTGACTCAGGTTTAACCCAGGGGTTAAAAGGCTACACCTTC
CASSDSGLTQGLKGYTF
>TRBJ2-1|TRBV12-3/TRBV12-4|TRBD2|many
TGTGCCAGCAGTTTTAGGGAGGGGAATGAGCAGTTCTTC
CASSFREGNEQFF
>TRBJ1-2|TRBV6-1|TRBD1|few
TGTGCCAGCAATCCATCCTGGGACAGGGGCTACACCTTC
CASNPSWDRGYTF
>TRBJ2-7|TRBV9|TRBD1|NA
TGTGCCAGCAGCGCCACAGGGGAGACCTACGAGCAGTACTTC
CASSATGETYEQYF
>TRBJ2-5|TRBV9|NA|NA
TGTGCCAGCAGCGCCAGCACCTACCCCCAAGAGACCCAGTACTTC
CASSASTYPQETQYF
>TRBJ2-2|TRBV5-1|TRBD1|NA
TGCGCCAGCAGCTTGGCTGGGACAGGGGGGACCGGGGAGCTGTTTTTT
CASSLAGTGGTGELFF
>TRBJ2-7|TRBV7-2|TRBD1|many
TGTGCCAGCAGCCCACGACAGGGTGGAATCTACGAGCAGTACTTC
CASSPRQGGIYEQYF
>TRBJ1-5|TRBV7-9|NA|NA
TGTGCCAGCAGCTTGGGGGGCACGCCACAGCCCCAGCATTTT
CASSLGGTPQPQHF
>TRBJ1-2|TRBV7-8|NA|few
TGTGCCAGCAGCTTATTGACGTCAGCTAACTATGGCTACACCTTC
CASSLLTSANYGYTF
>TRBJ1-4|TRBV20-1|TRBD1|NA
TGCAGTGCTAGAGGAAGGACAGGGGAACCAACTAATGAAAAACTGTTTTTT
CSARGRTGEPTNEKLFF
>TRBJ2-5|TRBV29-1|TRBD2|NA
TGCAGCGTTTCAGGAGCGGGGGTTAAAGAGACACAGTACTTC
CSVSGAGVKETQYF
>TRBJ2-7|TRBV6-2/TRBV6-3|TRBD1|few
TGTGCCAGCAGTTATACGGGGAGACAGGGCCGTACCTACGAGCAGTACTTC
CASSYTGRQGRTYEQYF
>TRBJ1-2|TRBV6-5|TRBD1|few
TGTGCCAGCAGCCAACTCGACAGGGTGCATGGCTACACCTTC
CASSQLDRVHGYTF
>TRBJ1-2|TRBV29-1|TRBD1|NA
TGCAGCGTTAAACTTCCAGGGGGCGATTGGGATGGCTACACCTTC
CSVKLPGGDWDGYTF
>TRBJ2-6|TRBV18|NA|few
TGTGCCAGCTCATCCCAAGAAGGGGCCAACGTCCTGACTTTC
CASSSQEGANVLTF
>TRBJ2-7|TRBV7-2|NA|NA
TGTGCCTGCAGCTTCCAAGGGGGTTACGAGCAGTACTTC
CACSFQGGYEQYF
>TRBJ2-1|TRBV6-1|NA|NA
TGTGCCAGCAGTGAGCAACCCGGACCAGGGCAGTTCTTC
CASSEQPGPGQFF
>TRBJ1-4|TRBV20-1|NA|NA
TGCAGTGCTCGGGGTGGGACTAATGAAAAACTGTTTTTT
CSARGGTNEKLFF
>TRBJ1-1|TRBV5-1|NA|NA
TGCGCCAGCAGCTTGGGTGAGGGAACGGCCACTGAAGCTTTCTTT
CASSLGEGTATEAFF
>TRBJ2-1|TRBV5-5|TRBD1|few
TGTGCCAGCAGCTTGTGGACAGGGGGCAGGAGGAATGAGCAGTTCTTC
CASSLWTGGRRNEQFF
>TRBJ2-7|TRBV7-6|TRBD2|NA
TGTGCCAGCAGCTCACTAGCGGGAGATTCCGAGCAGTACTTC
CASSSLAGDSEQYF
>TRBJ2-2|TRBV7-8|TRBD1|NA
TGTGCCAGCACCGGGGAGACAGGGGTCAACTGGGAGCTGTTTTTT
CASTGETGVNWELFF
>TRBJ1-6|TRBV12-3/TRBV12-4|NA|NA
TGTGCCAGCAGTTCCACCTACGAAGTTTCACCCCTCCACTTT
CASSSTYEVSPLHF
>TRBJ2-1|TRBV27|TRBD1|NA
TGTACCAGCAGGCCTGGACAGGGGGCATACAATGAGCAGTTCTTC
CTSRPGQGAYNEQFF
>TRBJ1-1|TRBV3-1|NA|NA
TGTGCCAGCAGCCAACCAGTAACCAGTGAAGCTTTCTTT
CASSQPVTSEAFF
>TRBJ2-7|TRBV15|TRBD2|few
TGTGCCACCAGCAGAGATGTCCGGCGGGGGGCCCCCTACGAGCAGTACTTC
CATSRDVRRGAPYEQYF
>TRBJ1-2|TRBV6-2/TRBV6-3|NA|few
TGTGCCAGCAGCAAGAATCAACAGGACTACTATGGCTACACCTTC
CASSKNQQDYYGYTF
>TRBJ2-2|TRBV6-5|NA|NA
TGTGCCAGCAGTTACTCGATACGGACAGCCGAGAGAGGCTACACCGGGGAGCTGTTTTTT
CASSYSIRTAERGYTGELFF
>TRBJ1-1|TRBV4-3|NA|few
TGCGCCAGCAGCCAAGAAGGATCGACCACTGAAGCTTTCTTT
CASSQEGSTTEAFF
>TRBJ2-1|TRBV5-1|NA|few
TGCGCCAGCAGCTTGGCCTCGGGGGACGATGAGCAGTTCTTC
CASSLASGDDEQFF
>TRBJ1-2|TRBV4-1|NA|few
TGCGCCAGCAGCCAATTAAGTCCCGGGGCGGGCTACACCTTC
CASSQLSPGAGYTF
>TRBJ1-2|TRBV5-1|TRBD1|NA
TGTGCCAGCAGCCTGACGGACAGGGACCACACCTTC
CASSLTDRDHTF
>TRBJ2-5|TRBV20-1|NA|NA
TGCAGTGCTAGAGATGAAGGACAGGCGGGGGAGACCCAGTACTTC
CSARDEGQAGETQYF
>TRBJ2-2|TRBV7-9|NA|NA
TGTGCCAGCAGCTTGGAGTGGGGAGAAACCGGGGAGCTGTTTTTT
CASSLEWGETGELFF
>TRBJ1-2|TRBV7-2|NA|NA
TGTGCCAGCAGGGGGCAGAGGCTTAATGGCTACACCTTC
CASRGQRLNGYTF
>TRBJ2-7|TRBV11-2|NA|once
TGTGCCAGCAGCCCCCTGCAGATCTACGAGCAGTACTTC
CASSPLQIYEQYF
>TRBJ2-5|TRBV7-8|NA|NA
TGTGCCAGCAGCTTGATATTGTGGGAGACCCAGTACTTC
CASSLILWETQYF
>TRBJ2-7|TRBV7-2|NA|once
TGTGCCAGCAGCTCCCACTTCCCTGGCCCCTACGAGCAGTACTTC
CASSSHFPGPYEQYF
>TRBJ2-5|TRBV6-6|NA|NA
TGTGCCAGCAGTTACTCGAGAGGAGGGGACTACCAAGAGACCCAGTACTTC
CASSYSRGGDYQETQYF
>TRBJ2-7|TRBV18|TRBD1|NA
TGTGCCAGCTCATCACAGGGGTCGGGGTACGAGCAGTACTTC
CASSSQGSGYEQYF
>TRBJ1-6|TRBV15|NA|few
TGTGCCACCAGCCCGACATATAATTCACCCCTCCACTTT
CATSPTYNSPLHF